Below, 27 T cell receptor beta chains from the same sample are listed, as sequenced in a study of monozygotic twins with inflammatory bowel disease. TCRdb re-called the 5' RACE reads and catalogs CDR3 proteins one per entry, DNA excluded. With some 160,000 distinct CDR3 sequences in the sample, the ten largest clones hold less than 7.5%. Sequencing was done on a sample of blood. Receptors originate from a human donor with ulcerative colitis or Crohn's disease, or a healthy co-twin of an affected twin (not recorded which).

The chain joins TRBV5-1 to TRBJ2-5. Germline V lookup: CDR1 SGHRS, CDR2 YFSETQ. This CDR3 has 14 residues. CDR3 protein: CASSTLRTQETQYF.

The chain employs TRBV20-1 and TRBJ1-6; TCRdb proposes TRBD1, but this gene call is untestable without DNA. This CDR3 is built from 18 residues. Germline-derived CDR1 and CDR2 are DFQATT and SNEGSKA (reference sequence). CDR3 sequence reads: CSARDLRQGSSYNSPLHF.

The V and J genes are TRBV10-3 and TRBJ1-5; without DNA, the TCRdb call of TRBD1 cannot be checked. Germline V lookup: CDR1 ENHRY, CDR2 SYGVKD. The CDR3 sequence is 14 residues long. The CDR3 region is CAISGETDNQPQHF.

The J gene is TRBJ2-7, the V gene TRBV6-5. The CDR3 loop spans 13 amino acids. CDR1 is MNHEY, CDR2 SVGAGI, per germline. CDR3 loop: CASSRRVPYEQYF.

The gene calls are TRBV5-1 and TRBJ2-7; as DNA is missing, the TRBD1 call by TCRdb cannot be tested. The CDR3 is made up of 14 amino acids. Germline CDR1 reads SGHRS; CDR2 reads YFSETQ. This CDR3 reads CASSADRGTYEQYF.

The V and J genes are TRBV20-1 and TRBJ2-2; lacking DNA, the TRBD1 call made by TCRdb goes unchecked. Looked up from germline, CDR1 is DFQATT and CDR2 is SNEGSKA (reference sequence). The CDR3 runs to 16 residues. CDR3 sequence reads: CSASLGGGANTGELFF.

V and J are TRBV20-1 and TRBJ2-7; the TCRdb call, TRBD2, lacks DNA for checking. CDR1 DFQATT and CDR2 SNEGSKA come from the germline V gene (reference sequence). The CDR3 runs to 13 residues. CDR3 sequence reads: CSAKGRDTYEQYF.

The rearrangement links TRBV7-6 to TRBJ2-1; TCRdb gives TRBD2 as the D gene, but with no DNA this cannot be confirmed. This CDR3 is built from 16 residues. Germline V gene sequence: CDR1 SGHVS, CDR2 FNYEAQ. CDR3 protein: CASSLGGGLAFSEQFF.

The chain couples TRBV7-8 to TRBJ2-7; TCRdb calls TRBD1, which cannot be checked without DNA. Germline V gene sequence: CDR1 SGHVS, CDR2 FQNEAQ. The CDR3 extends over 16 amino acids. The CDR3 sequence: CASSLAGQGRRYEQYF.

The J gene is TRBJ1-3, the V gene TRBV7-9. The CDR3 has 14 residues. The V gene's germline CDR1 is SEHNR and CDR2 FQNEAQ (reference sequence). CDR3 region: CASSFAGSVNTIYF.

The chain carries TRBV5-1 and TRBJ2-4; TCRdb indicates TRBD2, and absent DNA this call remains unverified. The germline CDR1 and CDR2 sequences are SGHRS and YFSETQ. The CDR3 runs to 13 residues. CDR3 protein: CASRLDRGGIQYF.

The CDR3 region is CANSLSASGRQFF. The chain combines TRBV27 with TRBJ2-1; with no DNA, the TCRdb D assignment of TRBD2 cannot be verified. CDR3 size: 13 residues. Germline V gene lookup returns CDR1 MNHEY and CDR2 SMNVEV (reference sequence).

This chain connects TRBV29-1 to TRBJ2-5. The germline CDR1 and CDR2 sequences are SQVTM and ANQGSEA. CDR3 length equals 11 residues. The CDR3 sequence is CSVSSQETQYF. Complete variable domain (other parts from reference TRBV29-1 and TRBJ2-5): SAVISQKPSRDICQRGTSLTIQCQVDSQVTMMFWYRQQPGQSLTLIATANQGSEATYESGFVIDKFPISRPNLTFSTLTVSNMSPEDSSIYLCSVSSQETQYFGPGTRLLVL.

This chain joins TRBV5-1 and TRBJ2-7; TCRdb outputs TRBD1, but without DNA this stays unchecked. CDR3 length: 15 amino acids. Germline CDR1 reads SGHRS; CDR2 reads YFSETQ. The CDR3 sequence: CASSLNGGGIYEQYF.

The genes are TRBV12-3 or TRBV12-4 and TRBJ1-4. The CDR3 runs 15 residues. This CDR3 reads CASSLNRDSGEKLFF.

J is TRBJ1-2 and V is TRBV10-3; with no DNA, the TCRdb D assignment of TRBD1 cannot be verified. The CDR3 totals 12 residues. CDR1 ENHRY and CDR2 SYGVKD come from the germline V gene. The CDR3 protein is CAIPGAGDGYTF.

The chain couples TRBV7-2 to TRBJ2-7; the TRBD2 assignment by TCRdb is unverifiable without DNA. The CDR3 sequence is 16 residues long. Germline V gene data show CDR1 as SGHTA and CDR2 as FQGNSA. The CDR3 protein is CASSLASSGRAPEQYF. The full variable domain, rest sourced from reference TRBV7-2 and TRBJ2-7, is GAGVSQSPSNKVTEKGKDVELRCDPISGHTALYWYRQSLGQGLEFLIYFQGNSAPDKSGLPSDRFSAERTGGSVSTLTIQRTQQEDSAVYLCASSLASSGRAPEQYFGPGTRLTVT.

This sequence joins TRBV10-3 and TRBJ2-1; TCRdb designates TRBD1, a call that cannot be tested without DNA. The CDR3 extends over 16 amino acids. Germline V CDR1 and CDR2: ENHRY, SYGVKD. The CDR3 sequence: CAITEGELSSYNEQFF.

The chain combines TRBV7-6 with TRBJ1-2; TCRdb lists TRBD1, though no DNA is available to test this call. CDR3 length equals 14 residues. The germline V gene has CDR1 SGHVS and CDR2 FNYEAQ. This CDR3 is CASSLVQGADGYTF.

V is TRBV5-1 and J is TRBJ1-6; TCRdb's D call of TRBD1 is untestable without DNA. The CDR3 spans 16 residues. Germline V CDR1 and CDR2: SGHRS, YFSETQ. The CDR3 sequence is CASSLGASTVNSPLHF.

CDR3 in amino acids: CASSRGGGLTEDTQYF. The rearrangement links TRBV7-3 to TRBJ2-3; TCRdb outputs TRBD2, but without DNA this stays unchecked. The germline CDR1 and CDR2 sequences are SGHTA and FQGTGA. The CDR3 loop spans 16 amino acids.

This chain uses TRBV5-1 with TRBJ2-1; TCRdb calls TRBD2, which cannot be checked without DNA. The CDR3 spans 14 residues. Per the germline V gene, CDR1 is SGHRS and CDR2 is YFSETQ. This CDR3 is CASKLAGFYNEQFF.

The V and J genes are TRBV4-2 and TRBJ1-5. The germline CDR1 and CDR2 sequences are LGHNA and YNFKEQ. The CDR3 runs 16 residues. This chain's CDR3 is CASSPSAVNSNQPQHF.

CDR3 sequence reads: CASSMRGQGAPNQPQHF. The chain couples TRBV19 to TRBJ1-5; there is no DNA to check the TCRdb D call of TRBD1. Germline V gene sequence: CDR1 LNHDA, CDR2 SQIVND (reference sequence). There are 17 residues in the CDR3.

The CDR3 protein is CAISESYRDQDNEQFF. The chain couples TRBV10-3 to TRBJ2-1; no DNA is available, so the TRBD1 call from TCRdb remains unchecked. The CDR3 covers 16 residues. Per germline, CDR1 ENHRY and CDR2 SYGVKD.

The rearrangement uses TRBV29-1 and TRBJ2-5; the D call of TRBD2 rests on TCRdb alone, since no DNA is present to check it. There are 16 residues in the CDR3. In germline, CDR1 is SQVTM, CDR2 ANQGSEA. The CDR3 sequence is CSALGDPLTDQETQYF.

This CDR3 reads CASSPGMGDTQYF. The V and J genes are TRBV4-3 and TRBJ2-3; TCRdb picks TRBD1, but there is no DNA to check that call. Germline CDR1 reads LGHNA; CDR2 reads YSLEER. The CDR3 sequence is 13 residues long.